These 15 T cell receptor beta chains were sequenced from one sample in a study of blood T cell repertoires in COVID-19. TCRdb's table, derived via immunoSEQ multiplex PCR, lists solely in-frame clones and lacks some. The sample holds around 310,000 clones; around 87% are singletons and the top ten take 0.8% to 1.3%. The sample comprised peripheral blood. All receptors derive from a woman aged 40 to 55 with COVID-19, enrolled during active disease.

This chain joins TRBV7-3 and TRBJ1-3, with D perhaps matching TRBD1 (5 bases). The V end was cut by 2 bases, the J end by 0 bases, with 8 bases between. The CDR3 totals 15 residues. CDR1 is SGHTA, CDR2 FQGTGA, per germline. The CDR3 nucleotides are TGTGCCAGCAGCTTAGGAGGGGCCTCTGGAAACACCATATATTTT. Its translation is CASSLGGASGNTIYF.

V is TRBV7-9 and J is TRBJ1-1, with a possible D match to TRBD1 (5 bases). Germline V gene sequence: CDR1 SEHNR, CDR2 FQNEAQ (reference sequence). The CDR3 is 15 residues long. The germline V and J ends were trimmed by 2 bases and 1 base, with 11 bases remaining between them. The CDR3 sequence is CASSLLGGSNTEAFF. In DNA form, the CDR3 reads TGTGCCAGCAGCTTACTGGGGGGGTCGAACACTGAAGCTTTCTTT.

The chain is built from TRBV5-1 and TRBJ1-2; D gene ambiguous. The V end was cut by 0 bases, the J end by 4 bases, with 13 bases between. Germline-derived CDR1 and CDR2 are SGHRS and YFSETQ. The CDR3 contains 15 residues. CDR3 protein: CASSLAGSISYGYTF. The CDR3 bases are TGCGCCAGCAGCTTGGCCGGGTCTATAAGCTATGGCTACACCTTC.

The chain uses TRBV30 and TRBJ1-5, with D possibly being TRBD1 (5 bases). This CDR3 comprises 20 residues. The V end lost 0 bases, the J end lost 1 base, and 25 bases lay between the germline ends. Per the germline V gene, CDR1 is GTSNPN and CDR2 is SVGIG (reference sequence). CDR3 sequence (DNA): TGTGCCTGGAGTGTACGACCCCTAGGGGCTTCCCGACGGAGCAATCAGCCCCAGCATTTT. Amino acid sequence: CAWSVRPLGASRRSNQPQHF.

This chain links TRBV5-1 with TRBJ2-1; TRBD1 matches 9 bases. This CDR3 comprises 16 residues. V lost 3 bases, J lost 7 bases, and 11 bases stayed unmatched. CDR1 is SGHRS and CDR2 is YFSETQ in the germline V gene. This CDR3 reads CASSSRTGEIQNEQFF. CDR3 nucleotide sequence: TGCGCCAGCAGCTCCCGGACAGGGGAAATACAGAATGAGCAGTTCTTC.

This clone was found once. This chain connects TRBV6-1 to TRBJ1-3, with D tentatively TRBD1 (5 bases). Trimming removed 4 bases from V and 0 bases from J, with 13 bases in between. The CDR3 totals 16 residues. Per germline, CDR1 MNHNS and CDR2 SASEGT. DNA of the CDR3: TGTGCCAGCAGTGGTGTGGGACTGAACTCTGGAAACACCATATATTTT. This codes for CASSGVGLNSGNTIYF.

This clone was found once. The chain joins TRBV18 to TRBJ1-2, with TRBD1 matching 7 bases. Trimming removed 3 bases from V and 4 bases from J; junction bases left unmatched: 14. The germline V gene has CDR1 KGHSH and CDR2 LQKENI. The CDR3 contains 17 residues. CDR3 DNA: TGTGCCAGCTCACCGACAGGGAGCCCGACACCGTCCTATGGCTACACCTTC. It codes for CASSPTGSPTPSYGYTF.

The chain recombines TRBV6-5 with TRBJ1-2; D perhaps matches TRBD1 (6 bases). Looked up from germline, CDR1 is MNHEY and CDR2 is SVGAGI. This CDR3 spans 15 amino acids. Trimming removed 0 bases from V and 2 bases from J, with 10 bases in between. CDR3 sequence: CASSYSETGNYGYTF. CDR3 nucleotide sequence: TGTGCCAGCAGTTACTCAGAGACAGGCAACTATGGCTACACCTTC.

The V call is TRBV27, the J call TRBJ1-5, with a tentative D call TRBD1 (5 bases). CDR3 length: 16 residues. Trimming cost V 4 bases and J 5 bases, with 18 bases left between them. The germline gives CDR1 MNHEY, CDR2 SMNVEV (reference sequence). The chain's CDR3 is CASSSSGGRVDQPQHF. CDR3 nucleotide sequence: TGTGCCAGCAGTTCCTCGGGCGGCAGGGTGGATCAGCCCCAGCATTTT.

The rearrangement links TRBV7-2 to TRBJ1-2; unclear D gene. Germline lookup yields CDR1 SGHTA and CDR2 FQGNSA. CDR3 length equals 16 residues. V shed 1 base and J shed 2 bases, with 14 bases lying between them. This chain's CDR3 is CASSLGTGNLNYGYTF. Here the CDR3 DNA reads TGTGCCAGCAGCTTAGGGACTGGAAACCTCAACTATGGCTACACCTTC.

The chain has TRBV4-1 and TRBJ2-1; D possibly corresponds to TRBD2 (5 bases). The CDR3 runs 15 residues. Germline loops: CDR1 MGHRA, CDR2 YSYEKL. V was trimmed by 1 base and J by 0 bases, leaving 7 bases between them. The CDR3 region has the DNA TGCGCCAGCAGCCAAGGACTAAGCTCCTACAATGAGCAGTTCTTC. As protein: CASSQGLSSYNEQFF.

The J gene is TRBJ1-1, the V gene TRBV15; 7 nucleotides agree with TRBD1. V shed 6 bases and J 3 bases; nucleotides not matched to a gene: 10. CDR3 length: 15 amino acids. The germline CDR1 and CDR2 sequences are LNHNV and YYDKDF (reference sequence). The CDR3, as DNA: TGTGCCACCAGTGTAGGGGGCGCCGTGGACACTGAAGCTTTCTTT. Encoded protein: CATSVGGAVDTEAFF. Supplemented by reference TRBV15 and TRBJ1-1, the full variable domain reads DAMVIQNPRYQVTQFGKPVTLSCSQTLNHNVMYWYQQKSSQAPKLLFHYYDKDFNNEADTPDNFQSRRPNTSFCFLDIRSPGLGDTAMYLCATSVGGAVDTEAFFGQGTRLTVV.

This chain links TRBV3-1 (or the pseudogene TRBV3-2) with TRBJ1-1, with D possibly matching TRBD1 (5 bases). Per germline, CDR1 LGHDT and CDR2 YNNKEL (reference sequence). The CDR3 sequence is 12 residues long. V dropped 6 bases and J dropped 8 bases, with 13 bases sitting between them. CDR3 region: CASSRRGGEAFF. Here the CDR3 DNA reads TGTGCCAGCAGTCGGCGGGGGGGGGAAGCTTTCTTT.

This clone was picked up a small number of times. This chain connects TRBV9 to TRBJ1-5, with TRBD1 matching 7 bases. J lost 6 bases, V lost 3 bases, and 6 bases had no gene match. Germline CDR1 SGDLS, CDR2 YYNGEE. The CDR3 length is 14 residues. CDR3 DNA sequence: TGTGCCAGCAGCGCGACGACAGGGCTTCAGCCCCAGCATTTT. Amino acids: CASSATTGLQPQHF.

This clone was counted a single time. The rearrangement uses TRBV13 and TRBJ2-1, with D perhaps matching TRBD2 (6 bases). This CDR3 spans 14 amino acids. The V end lost 3 bases, the J end lost 11 bases, and 17 bases lay between the germline ends. Germline lookup yields CDR1 PRHDT and CDR2 FYEKMQ (reference sequence). In DNA form, the CDR3 reads TGTGCCAGCAGCTTCTACTTACGACGGGAGAAGCAGTTCTTC. It yields the protein CASSFYLRREKQFF.